This entry lists 9 T cell receptor beta chains sequenced from one sample in a study of blood T cell repertoires in COVID-19. Libraries were prepared by immunoSEQ multiplex PCR; TCRdb keeps only in-frame clonotypes and omits some of them. Of about 190,000 clones detected, approximately 90% appear once; the ten largest clones hold 3.5% to 4.5%. Sequenced: peripheral blood. These receptors originate from a human donor in a cohort sampled during active COVID-19.

This clone was recorded once. The genes are TRBV25-1 and TRBJ2-7, with 7 positions matching TRBD1. CDR3 length: 15 amino acids. The junction had 12 bases not matched to a gene; V was cut back by 8 bases and J by 2 bases. CDR1 and CDR2 from the germline V gene are MGHDK and SYGVNS. Written as DNA, the CDR3 is TGTGCCAGCGAAACATCTCGGGACAGAACCTACGAGCAGTACTTC. Translation: CASETSRDRTYEQYF.

The chain is built from TRBV6-1 and TRBJ1-5; the match to TRBD1 covers 8 bases. CDR3 size: 16 residues. Looked up from germline, CDR1 is MNHNS and CDR2 is SASEGT. V lost 4 bases and J lost 9; bases outside the gene matches: 14. The CDR3 DNA follows: TGTGCCAGCAGTGGGGGACAGGTGACTCCCGGTTGGCCCCAGCATTTT. It yields the protein CASSGGQVTPGWPQHF.

Regarding this clone: The same CDR3 can be traced to other DNA sequences in this sample. The V call is TRBV18, the J call TRBJ2-1; TRBD1 matches at 7 bases. The CDR3 loop spans 13 amino acids. CDR1 and CDR2 (germline): KGHSH, LQKENI. V was pared by 2 bases and J by 5 bases, with 0 bases of the junction left unmatched. CDR3 residues: CASSPGQDNEQFF. As DNA, the CDR3 is TGTGCCAGCTCACCAGGACAGGACAATGAGCAGTTCTTC.

V is TRBV18 and J is TRBJ2-3; D call uncertain. V was pared by 4 bases and J by 3 bases, with 2 bases between. CDR1 KGHSH and CDR2 LQKENI come from the germline V gene. This CDR3 region has 11 residues. The CDR3 coding sequence is TGTGCCAGCTCACTAACAGATACGCAGTATTTT. Amino acid sequence: CASSLTDTQYF.

This clone was recorded only once. Different DNA sequences within this sample yield the same CDR3. The V and J genes are TRBV15 and TRBJ2-7; 11 bases agree with TRBD1. With V trimmed by 5 bases and J by 2 bases, 2 bases remained unmatched. This CDR3 comprises 14 residues. Germline CDR1 is LNHNV and CDR2 is YYDKDF (reference sequence). In DNA, the CDR3 is TGTGCCACCAGCCCGGACAGGGGGCCCTACGAGCAGTACTTC. Translated, it gives CATSPDRGPYEQYF.

The rearrangement links TRBV3-1 (or the pseudogene TRBV3-2) to TRBJ1-2, with D maybe TRBD1 (6 bases). CDR1 and CDR2 (germline): LGHDT, YNNKEL (reference sequence). The CDR3 extends over 14 amino acids. The V gene lost 0 bases and the J gene lost 8 bases, with 13 bases spanning the gap. CDR3 sequence (DNA): TGTGCCAGCAGCCAAGAAAACAGGGTCATAGGCTACACCTTC. This sequence encodes CASSQENRVIGYTF.

This sequence joins TRBV3-1 (or the pseudogene TRBV3-2) and TRBJ2-3; tentatively, D is TRBD1 (5 bases). V lost 5 bases, J lost 5 bases, and 23 bases lay in between. The CDR3 extends over 17 amino acids. Germline V gene lookup returns CDR1 LGHDT and CDR2 YNNKEL (reference sequence). The CDR3 DNA reads TGTGCCAGCAGCTTATTACTGGACATCAGGCTGGTAGATACGCAGTATTTT. This sequence encodes CASSLLLDIRLVDTQYF.

The genes are TRBV3-1 (or the pseudogene TRBV3-2) and TRBJ1-6, with a tentative D call TRBD1 (5 bases). CDR3 size: 13 residues. V lost 3 bases and J lost 10, with 10 bases in between. The germline V gene encodes CDR1 LGHDT and CDR2 YNNKEL (reference sequence). CDR3 nucleotides: TGTGCCAGCAGCCATCGCGGGGACTCACCCCTCCACTTT. It codes for CASSHRGDSPLHF.

This clone was recorded a few times. The V and J genes are TRBV4-1 and TRBJ2-2; D remains ambiguous. Deletions cut 4 bases from V and 0 bases from J, with 9 bases between. The CDR3 sequence is 15 residues long. The germline gives CDR1 MGHRA, CDR2 YSYEKL. The CDR3 loop is CASSRLIPNTGELFF. CDR3 DNA sequence: TGCGCCAGCAGCCGACTTATACCGAACACCGGGGAGCTGTTTTTT.